The 17 T cell receptor beta chains below come from one sample, sequenced in a study of T-cell memory formation after mild COVID-19. TCRdb used MiXCR to reprocess the 5' RACE reads, holding one entry per CDR3 protein. The repertoire holds 65,000 to 90,000 distinct CDR3 sequences, with roughly 13% as singletons. The sequenced sample consisted of PBMCs or a T cell subset sorted from them (not recorded which). These receptors all stem from a man aged 18 to 29 who had mild COVID-19 (a few samples of this study predate the infection). Cell type and time point are not known.

The rearrangement joins TRBV6-2 or TRBV6-3 to TRBJ1-2; a weak D match, TRBD1 (6 bases). The V gene lost 9 bases and the J gene lost 6 bases, with 20 bases spanning the gap. Germline V gene data show CDR1 as MNHEY and CDR2 as SVGEGT. The CDR3 spans 14 residues. The CDR3 is CASPRQAPMDGYTF. The CDR3 nucleotides read TGTGCCAGTCCGAGACAGGCCCCTATGGATGGCTACACCTTC.

V is TRBV5-4 and J is TRBJ2-7; TRBD2 matches 16 bases. CDR3 size: 19 residues. Germline values: CDR1 SGHNT, CDR2 YYREEE (reference sequence). Germline trimming cut 2 bases from V and 5 bases from J; bases unmatched to any gene: 13. The CDR3 DNA follows: TGTGCCAGCAGCTTACCACCCCCCGGGACTAGCGGGGGGGCAAACGAGCAGTACTTC. Translating gives CASSLPPPGTSGGANEQYF.

This clonotype appeared a few times. The V and J genes are TRBV7-2 and TRBJ1-1; 9 bases line up with TRBD1. CDR1 and CDR2 (germline): SGHTA, FQGNSA. J was trimmed by 1 base and V by 4 bases; bases with no gene match: 4. The CDR3 totals 15 residues. CDR3 amino acids: CASSWRDRENTEAFF. CDR3 nucleotides: TGTGCCAGCAGCTGGAGGGACAGGGAGAACACTGAAGCTTTCTTT.

V and J are TRBV10-3 and TRBJ2-1; D call uncertain. The CDR3 consists of 11 residues. V was clipped by 3 bases and J by 8 bases, with 5 bases between them. Germline V gene sequence: CDR1 ENHRY, CDR2 SYGVKD. The CDR3 protein is CAISDQDEQFF. The DNA of the CDR3 is TGTGCCATCAGTGACCAGGATGAGCAGTTCTTC.

This clonotype was seen a handful of times. The chain carries TRBV6-6 and TRBJ2-7, with D perhaps matching TRBD1 (6 bases). The germline V gene has CDR1 MNHNY and CDR2 SVGAGI (reference sequence). V lost 8 bases, J lost 3 bases, and 11 bases lay in between. The CDR3 length is 12 residues. CDR3 region: CASSGQSYEQYF. CDR3 DNA: TGTGCCAGCTCGGGACAAAGCTACGAGCAGTACTTC.

This clonotype was found a few times. This chain links TRBV7-3 with TRBJ1-2; 7 bases align to TRBD1. CDR3 length: 13 residues. J gave up 6 bases and V 5 bases, and 6 bases lay outside the gene matches. Per germline, CDR1 SGHTA and CDR2 FQGTGA. CDR3 sequence: CASSRDSRHGYTF. DNA for the CDR3: TGTGCCAGCAGCAGGGACAGTCGCCATGGCTACACCTTC.

V usage is TRBV12-3 or TRBV12-4 and J usage is TRBJ2-3, with a weak D call TRBD1 (7 bases). V dropped 3 bases and J dropped 6 bases, with 13 bases sitting between them. The CDR3 sequence is 14 residues long. Written as DNA, the CDR3 is TGTGCCAGCAGTTTTGGAGGGGGCGGTGATACGCAGTATTTT. Its translation: CASSFGGGGDTQYF.

The sample holds a few counts of this clonotype. The rearrangement links TRBV7-9 to TRBJ2-3; D gene ambiguous. Trimming took 5 bases from V and 4 from J, leaving 13 bases between them. The length of the CDR3 is 14 residues. Germline-derived CDR1 and CDR2 are SEHNR and FQNEAQ (reference sequence). CDR3 loop: CASSPIAIPDTQYF. The CDR3 coding sequence is TGTGCCAGCAGCCCGATAGCTATCCCAGATACGCAGTATTTT.

There are a few counts of this clonotype. This chain links TRBV4-2 with TRBJ2-7; a weak D match, TRBD1 (5 bases). There are 16 residues in the CDR3. CDR1 and CDR2 from the germline V gene are LGHNA and YNFKEQ. Trimming cost V 3 bases and J 0 bases, with 15 bases left between them. CDR3 in amino acids: CASSQLVDTGSYEQYF. The CDR3 nucleotides are TGTGCCAGCAGCCAGCTCGTGGACACGGGCTCCTACGAGCAGTACTTC.

The J gene is TRBJ1-1, the V gene TRBV12-5; no reliable D call. V gave up 0 bases and J gave up 1 base, with 3 bases separating them. CDR3 length: 13 amino acids. The germline CDR1 and CDR2 sequences are LGHNT and FRNRAP. The CDR3 loop is CASGLVGNTEAFF. The CDR3 DNA reads as TGTGCTAGTGGTTTGGTGGGGAACACTGAAGCTTTCTTT.

This clonotype was recorded a few times. The chain recombines TRBV30 with TRBJ2-1; perhaps D is TRBD1 or TRBD2 (6 bases each). Germline assignment: CDR1 GTSNPN and CDR2 SVGIG (reference sequence). This CDR3 spans 15 amino acids. V was clipped by 3 bases and J by 6 bases, with 18 bases between them. The CDR3 nucleotides are TGTGCCTGGAGGTACACGGGGGCCCCTATCAATGAGCAGTTCTTC. The encoded protein is CAWRYTGAPINEQFF.

The chain combines TRBV7-9 with TRBJ2-3, with D possibly being TRBD1 (6 bases). The V gene's germline CDR1 is SEHNR and CDR2 FQNEAQ (reference sequence). V was shortened by 5 bases and J by 2 bases, with 17 bases between the two germline ends. This CDR3 has 16 amino acids. CDR3 nucleotides: TGTGCCAGCAGCGGGGGAAGGGGGTTCAACACAGATACGCAGTATTTT. This translates into CASSGGRGFNTDTQYF. The complete variable domain, with remaining parts taken from reference TRBV7-9 and TRBJ2-3, reads DTGVSQNPRHKITKRGQNVTFRCDPISEHNRLYWYRQTLGQGPEFLTYFQNEAQLEKSRLLSDRFSAERPKGSFSTLEIQRTEQGDSAMYLCASSGGRGFNTDTQYFGPGTRLTVL.

V is TRBV20-1 and J is TRBJ2-2; the match to TRBD2 covers 15 bases. CDR3 size: 17 residues. Trimming took 4 bases from V and 5 from J; bases not matched to a gene: 8. CDR1 and CDR2 (germline): DFQATT, SNEGSKA (reference sequence). The CDR3, as DNA: TGCAGTGCTATCGGGACTAGCGGGGGGACTACTACCGGGGAGCTGTTTTTT. Translated: CSAIGTSGGTTTGELFF.

The table lists this clonotype with a few counts. The chain joins TRBV6-2 or TRBV6-3 to TRBJ2-5, with D unclear. The CDR3 is 15 amino acids. V was pared by 0 bases and J by 7 bases, with 15 bases between. The V gene's germline CDR1 is MNHEY and CDR2 SVGEGT. The CDR3 DNA follows: TGTGCCAGCAGTTACTCGACTGGCAGCATGTGGACCCAGTACTTC. Its protein is CASSYSTGSMWTQYF.

The table lists this clonotype with many counts. The chain employs TRBV12-3 or TRBV12-4 and TRBJ2-7, with unresolved D. Trimming shortened V by 5 bases and J by 1 base, and 12 bases separated the two germline ends. The CDR3 length is 14 residues. The CDR3 sequence: CASSPSAASYEQYV. Written as DNA, the CDR3 is TGTGCCAGCAGTCCCTCGGCGGCATCCTACGAGCAGTACGTC.

The chain links TRBV12-3 or TRBV12-4 to TRBJ2-3; TRBD2 aligns across 8 bases. Trimming at V came to 6 bases and at J to 3 bases, leaving 11 bases not matched to a gene. The CDR3 is 16 residues long. CDR3 in amino acids: CASRPYGGAGTDTQYF. For the CDR3, the DNA is TGTGCCAGCAGACCTTACGGGGGGGCCGGGACAGATACGCAGTATTTT.

This chain connects TRBV5-5 to TRBJ1-1; a possible D gene is TRBD1 (5 bases). The CDR3 covers 12 residues. Trimming shortened V by 4 bases and J by 6 bases, and 10 bases separated the two germline ends. Germline loops: CDR1 SGHKS, CDR2 YYEKEE (reference sequence). The DNA for the CDR3 is TGTGCCAGCAGCGGGGCCGGATCTGAAGCTTTCTTT. It encodes CASSGAGSEAFF.